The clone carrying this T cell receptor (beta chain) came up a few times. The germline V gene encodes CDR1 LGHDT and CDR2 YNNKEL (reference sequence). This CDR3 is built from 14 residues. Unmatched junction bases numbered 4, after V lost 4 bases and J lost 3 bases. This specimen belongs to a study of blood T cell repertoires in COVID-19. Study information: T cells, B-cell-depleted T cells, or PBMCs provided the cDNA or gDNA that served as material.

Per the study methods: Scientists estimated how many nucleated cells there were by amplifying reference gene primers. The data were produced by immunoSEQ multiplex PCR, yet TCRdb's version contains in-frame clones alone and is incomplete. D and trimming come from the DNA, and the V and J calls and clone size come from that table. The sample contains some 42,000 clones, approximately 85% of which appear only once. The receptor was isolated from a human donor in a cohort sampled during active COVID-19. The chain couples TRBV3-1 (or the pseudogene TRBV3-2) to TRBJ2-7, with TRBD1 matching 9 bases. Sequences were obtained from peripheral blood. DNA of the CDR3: TGTGCCAGCAGCCGCCGACAGGGGGGCTACGAGCAGTACTTC. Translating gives CASSRRQGGYEQYF.